Following are 18 T cell receptor beta chains from one sample sequenced in a study of T-cell memory formation after mild COVID-19. MiXCR was run by TCRdb on the 5' RACE reads, yielding one entry per CDR3 protein. Among around 320,000 distinct CDR3 sequences listed, roughly a fifth were seen once. The sample consisted of PBMCs or a T cell subset sorted from them (not recorded which). All receptors come from a man younger than 35 who had mild COVID-19 (a few samples of this study predate the infection). Cell type and time point are not known.

This clonotype was counted a few times. The chain has TRBV6-5 and TRBJ2-1; TRBD2 agrees at 9 bases. The CDR3 sequence is 16 residues long. CDR1 is MNHEY and CDR2 is SVGAGI in the germline V gene. V lost 2 bases and J lost 7; bases outside the gene matches: 9. The CDR3 region has the DNA TGTGCCAGCAGTTACAGGTGGCGGGGGGGCGAAAATGAGCAGTTCTTC. This translates into CASSYRWRGGENEQFF.

This clonotype was counted a few times. This chain's CDR3 is CASSNRTIPGYNEQFF. CDR3 nucleotides: TGTGCCAGCAGTAATCGGACTATCCCAGGGTACAATGAGCAGTTCTTC. The chain joins TRBV6-1 to TRBJ2-1, with D perhaps TRBD2 (6 bases). This CDR3 spans 16 amino acids. Trimming cost V 5 bases and J 4 bases, with 18 bases left between them. Germline V gene data show CDR1 as MNHNS and CDR2 as SASEGT.

This clonotype was seen a handful of times. V is TRBV6-5 and J is TRBJ2-7; D is possibly TRBD1 or TRBD2 (6 bases each). This CDR3 contains 13 residues. Between the trimmed V and J ends, which lost 2 bases and 6 bases, there was a span of 11 bases. Per germline, CDR1 MNHEY and CDR2 SVGAGI. The DNA for the CDR3 is TGTGCCAGCAGTTACGTAGGGGGGAGCGAGCAGTACTTC. Its translation: CASSYVGGSEQYF.

This clonotype was detected only a few times. The V call is TRBV6-5, the J call TRBJ2-4; D is ambiguous. Germline loops: CDR1 MNHEY, CDR2 SVGAGI. This CDR3 region has 14 residues. Trimming removed 0 bases from V and 9 bases from J, with 12 bases in between. DNA for the CDR3: TGTGCCAGCAGTTACTCGCTCGCCCCCGGCATTCAGTACTTC. Encoded protein: CASSYSLAPGIQYF.

This clonotype was seen repeatedly, ten times or more. This sequence joins TRBV9 and TRBJ1-5; 7 bases are a match to TRBD1. The junction had 8 bases not matched to a gene; V was cut back by 2 bases and J by 9 bases. The CDR3 consists of 14 residues. Germline V gives CDR1 SGDLS, CDR2 YYNGEE. The CDR3 protein is CASSVGQTEGPQHF. DNA of the CDR3: TGTGCCAGCAGCGTGGGACAGACAGAGGGGCCCCAGCATTTT.

The rearrangement uses TRBV5-1 and TRBJ1-1, with D uncertain. Germline V gene sequence: CDR1 SGHRS, CDR2 YFSETQ. Trimming took 3 bases from V and 4 from J, leaving 16 bases between them. This CDR3 comprises 15 residues. The CDR3 protein is CASSSPFEDGTEAFF. The CDR3 DNA follows: TGCGCCAGCAGCTCCCCTTTTGAGGACGGCACTGAAGCTTTCTTT.

This clonotype was seen a handful of times. The CDR3 is CANTRPSSTEAFF. The DNA of the CDR3 is TGTGCCAATACGAGGCCGTCGAGCACTGAAGCTTTCTTT. The gene calls are TRBV7-9 and TRBJ1-1; D gene ambiguous. CDR1 is SEHNR and CDR2 is FQNEAQ in the germline V gene (reference sequence). V lost 10 bases to trimming and J lost 4 bases, with 16 bases between them. The CDR3 spans 13 residues.

The V and J genes are TRBV6-5 and TRBJ1-5; the D gene is possibly TRBD1 (5 bases). Trimming left V 10 bases short and J 2 bases short, with 21 bases between. Germline V gene data show CDR1 as MNHEY and CDR2 as SVGAGI. This CDR3 is built from 16 residues. CDR3 sequence reads: CATTPGRLGGNQPQHF. CDR3 nucleotides: TGTGCCACCACGCCGGGGCGACTCGGAGGCAATCAGCCCCAGCATTTT.

The CDR3 bases are TGTGCCAGCAGCTATGACAGGGGTGGCCCTCACCAGCATTTT. It specifies CASSYDRGGPHQHF. The rearrangement links TRBV7-2 to TRBJ1-5; 8 positions agree with TRBD1. CDR1 SGHTA and CDR2 FQGNSA come from the germline V gene. The CDR3 consists of 14 residues. Trimming at V came to 4 bases and at J to 12 bases, leaving 11 bases not matched to a gene.

A few counts support this clonotype. The chain recombines TRBV12-3 or TRBV12-4 with TRBJ1-1; no firm D call. The CDR3 totals 14 residues. Trimming pared 3 bases from V and 1 base from J, leaving 9 bases between. This CDR3 reads CASSFFSGNTEAFF. The CDR3 bases are TGTGCCAGCAGTTTCTTTTCTGGGAACACTGAAGCTTTCTTT.

A few counts support this clonotype. The V and J genes are TRBV7-9 and TRBJ2-1, with 7 bases matching TRBD1. Germline V gene data show CDR1 as SEHNR and CDR2 as FQNEAQ (reference sequence). V dropped 5 bases and J dropped 9; count of bases not matched to a gene: 16. This CDR3 spans 16 amino acids. CDR3 sequence: CASSPRQGERVGEQFF. For the CDR3, the DNA is TGTGCCAGCAGCCCGCGACAGGGCGAACGAGTAGGTGAGCAGTTCTTC.

This clonotype appeared a few times. This chain joins TRBV20-1 and TRBJ2-5; D assignment may be TRBD1 or TRBD2 (5 bases each). Germline CDR1 and CDR2: DFQATT and SNEGSKA (reference sequence). V gave up 5 bases and J gave up 0 bases, with 16 bases separating them. The CDR3 sequence is 15 residues long. The CDR3 DNA reads TGCAGTGCTCGAACCCGGGGACGGTACCAAGAGACCCAGTACTTC. It translates to CSARTRGRYQETQYF.

The CDR3 bases are TGTGCCCCCCGGGACAGGGTCAATGAGCAGTTCTTC. Encoded protein: CAPRDRVNEQFF. V gene TRBV24-1 combines with J gene TRBJ2-1, with 9 bases aligning to TRBD1. The CDR3 totals 12 residues. Germline loops: CDR1 KGHDR, CDR2 SFDVKD. The V and J ends lost 12 bases and 6 bases, in that order; junction bases with no gene match: 5.

This clonotype came up a few times. The chain recombines TRBV6-2 or TRBV6-3 with TRBJ2-7; TRBD2 might be the D (6 bases). The CDR3 is 18 residues long. Per germline, CDR1 MNHEY and CDR2 SVGEGT. Deletions cut 0 bases from V and 7 bases from J, with 25 bases between. CDR3 in amino acids: CASSYSGFRRANAGEQYV. For the CDR3, the DNA is TGTGCCAGCAGTTACTCAGGGTTTAGAAGGGCCAATGCGGGAGAGCAGTACGTC.

This clonotype was seen a few times. The CDR3 region is CASSSPTSGGHFTSSPDTQYF. As DNA, the CDR3 is TGTGCCAGCAGCTCACCGACTAGCGGGGGCCACTTTACCTCCTCACCAGATACGCAGTATTTT. This sequence joins TRBV7-2 and TRBJ2-3, with 12 bases that match TRBD2. The germline gives CDR1 SGHTA, CDR2 FQGNSA. The CDR3 sequence is 21 residues long. V shed 4 bases, J shed 4 bases, and the junction held 21 bases outside the gene matches.

The chain combines TRBV5-1 with TRBJ1-1; D not certain. Germline loops: CDR1 SGHRS, CDR2 YFSETQ. V was clipped by 4 bases and J by 4 bases, with 17 bases between them. The CDR3 is 15 residues long. CDR3 residues: CASSTPPGSGTEAFF. CDR3 DNA: TGCGCCAGCAGCACGCCGCCGGGTTCTGGCACTGAAGCTTTCTTT.

This clonotype has only one observation. The genes are TRBV6-5 and TRBJ2-2; D is ambiguous. V was clipped by 0 bases and J by 2 bases, with 13 bases between them. This CDR3 has 17 residues. CDR1 and CDR2 (germline): MNHEY, SVGAGI. Written as DNA, the CDR3 is TGTGCCAGCAGTTACTCGGCCGGATGGGGAAACACCGGGGAGCTGTTTTTT. Translation gives CASSYSAGWGNTGELFF.

This clonotype was detected a few times. This chain uses TRBV4-1 with TRBJ2-3; 9 bases map to TRBD2. The V gene's germline CDR1 is MGHRA and CDR2 YSYEKL. This CDR3 contains 19 residues. V gave up 4 bases and J gave up 2 bases; unmatched junction bases: 16. CDR3 amino acids: CASSRPGASGAIYTDTQYF. Here the CDR3 DNA reads TGCGCCAGCAGCCGCCCAGGGGCTAGCGGGGCTATCTACACAGATACGCAGTATTTT.